The rows below give T cell receptor beta chains drawn from one sample of a study of cytomegalovirus exposure and HLA in healthy donors. Some clones are missing from TCRdb's copy, which holds only in-frame ones; the method was immunoSEQ multiplex PCR. The sample has about 120,000 clones; roughly 80% are singletons. The source material was PBMCs. These TCRs come from a female donor in good health and CMV-seropositive. The CDR3 runs from the conserved cysteine through the conserved F or W. Fields, in order: J gene, V gene, clone size, CDR3 length, D gene, CDR3 protein, CDR3 DNA. D genes are given only for firm matches. Part of the rows lack a size; the others show once, few, many or a class for expanded clones.

j_call: TRBJ2-1
v_call: TRBV18
clone_size: NA
cdr3_length: 17
d_call: NA
cdr3_aa: CASSPPGSALSYNEQFF
cdr3_nt: TGTGCCAGCTCACCTCCAGGTTCCGCTTTATCCTACAATGAGCAGTTCTTC

j_call: TRBJ2-1
v_call: TRBV25-1
clone_size: NA
cdr3_length: 11
d_call: NA
cdr3_aa: CASRTCNEQFF
cdr3_nt: TGTGCCAGCCGAACTTGCAATGAGCAGTTCTTC

j_call: TRBJ1-2
v_call: TRBV7-3
clone_size: NA
cdr3_length: 15
d_call: TRBD1
cdr3_aa: CASSPRIGQGYGYTF
cdr3_nt: TGTGCCAGCAGCCCCCGTATAGGACAGGGTTATGGCTACACCTTC

j_call: TRBJ2-7
v_call: TRBV30
clone_size: NA
cdr3_length: 12
d_call: NA
cdr3_aa: CAWTLQGSEQYF
cdr3_nt: TGTGCCTGGACCCTTCAGGGCTCCGAGCAGTACTTC

j_call: TRBJ1-5
v_call: TRBV5-8
clone_size: NA
cdr3_length: 16
d_call: NA
cdr3_aa: CASSSPRHRYNQPQHF
cdr3_nt: TGTGCCAGCAGCTCCCCCCGACACAGGTACAATCAGCCCCAGCATTTT

j_call: TRBJ1-1
v_call: TRBV9
clone_size: once
cdr3_length: 13
d_call: NA
cdr3_aa: CASSGTVNTEAFF
cdr3_nt: TGTGCCAGCAGCGGAACAGTGAACACTGAAGCTTTCTTT

j_call: TRBJ2-2
v_call: TRBV7-2
clone_size: once
cdr3_length: 14
d_call: TRBD2
cdr3_aa: CAIGRGGYTGELFF
cdr3_nt: TGTGCCATTGGGCGGGGGGGGTACACCGGGGAGCTGTTTTTT

j_call: TRBJ1-3
v_call: TRBV6-6
clone_size: NA
cdr3_length: 16
d_call: NA
cdr3_aa: CASWTDLGLWGNTIYF
cdr3_nt: TGTGCCAGCTGGACCGACTTAGGACTATGGGGAAACACCATATATTTT

j_call: TRBJ2-7
v_call: TRBV28
clone_size: NA
cdr3_length: 15
d_call: TRBD1
cdr3_aa: CASSVPGTALYEQYF
cdr3_nt: TGTGCCAGCAGTGTTCCCGGGACAGCCTTATACGAGCAGTACTTC

j_call: TRBJ2-7
v_call: TRBV27
clone_size: NA
cdr3_length: 14
d_call: TRBD1
cdr3_aa: CASSLRQGIYEQYF
cdr3_nt: TGTGCCAGCAGCCTCCGACAGGGAATCTACGAGCAGTACTTC